A single sample is the source of the 12 T cell receptor beta chains below, sequenced in a study of beta chain features in type 1 diabetes. Study results and limitations: People with Type 1 diabetes carried modestly yet significantly shorter TCRB CDR3s in all four CD4+ subsets.

No cognate antigen is known for these TCRs. The whole isolated RNA underwent reverse transcription, so sequencing captured expressed TCRB transcripts. Sequencing was performed with immunoSEQ multiplex PCR; in TCRdb, only in-frame clones are kept and a portion is missing. The data show a few hundred thousand clones, 16% seen once. Specimen: naive CD4+ T cells from blood. These receptors all stem from a man aged 30 to 45 with type 1 diabetes.

This chain connects TRBV10-3 to TRBJ2-3, with 8 bases fitting TRBD2. Germline V gene data show CDR1 as ENHRY and CDR2 as SYGVKD. This CDR3 has 13 amino acids. J lost 3 bases, V lost 11 bases, and 7 bases had no gene match. DNA of the CDR3: TGTGCCGTGAGCGGGAGAAAGACAGATACGCAGTATTTT. It yields the protein CAVSGRKTDTQYF.

This clone has a handful of counts. Distinct nucleotide sequences in the sample also encode this CDR3. The chain has TRBV7-9 and TRBJ2-7; the D call may be TRBD1 or TRBD2 (6 bases each). In germline, CDR1 is SEHNR, CDR2 FQNEAQ (reference sequence). The germline V and J ends were trimmed by 5 bases and 5 bases, with 16 bases remaining between them. This CDR3 contains 14 residues. Here the CDR3 reads CASSLVAGGNEQYF. In DNA form, the CDR3 reads TGTGCCAGCAGCCTAGTGGCCGGGGGCAACGAGCAGTACTTC.

The gene calls are TRBV20-1 and TRBJ2-1, with D possibly matching TRBD1 (5 bases). This CDR3 region has 9 residues. Trimming took off 6 bases at V and 9 bases at J, with 6 bases between the two ends. CDR1 and CDR2 (germline): DFQATT, SNEGSKA (reference sequence). For the CDR3, the DNA is TGCAGTGCAAGGGGTGAGCAGTTCTTC. Amino acid sequence: CSARGEQFF.

This clone was counted between two and nine times. This chain joins TRBV7-9 and TRBJ1-1; D is perhaps TRBD1 (5 bases). This CDR3 spans 15 amino acids. CDR1 and CDR2 (germline): SEHNR, FQNEAQ (reference sequence). V was clipped by 5 bases and J by 0 bases, with 13 bases between them. CDR3 region: CASSPRGTMNTEAFF. The CDR3 nucleotides are TGTGCCAGCAGCCCAAGAGGGACCATGAACACTGAAGCTTTCTTT.

This clone was seen only once. This chain joins TRBV6-6 and TRBJ2-3; 7 bases match TRBD1. The germline V gene encodes CDR1 MNHNY and CDR2 SVGAGI (reference sequence). V lost 6 bases and J lost 2; bases outside the gene matches: 5. The CDR3 runs 14 residues. The CDR3 coding sequence is TGTGCCAGCAGCCCGGGACAGTTCACAGATACGCAGTATTTT. This encodes CASSPGQFTDTQYF.

V is TRBV29-1 and J is TRBJ1-4, with 10 bases matching TRBD1. The germline gives CDR1 SQVTM, CDR2 ANQGSEA. The CDR3 has 16 residues. V lost 4 bases, J lost 6 bases, and 11 bases stayed unmatched. The CDR3 nucleotides are TGCAGCGTTGGACGGGTACCCGGGACAGGGGATGAAAAACTGTTTTTT. Its protein product is CSVGRVPGTGDEKLFF.

This chain connects TRBV29-1 to TRBJ2-5; the D is unclear. V lost 7 bases and J 5 bases, leaving 20 bases between the germline ends. The germline CDR1 and CDR2 sequences are SQVTM and ANQGSEA. This CDR3 is built from 14 residues. For the CDR3, the DNA is TGCAGCGCGTGGGCCGGAGATGGGTGGGAGACCCAGTACTTC. Its translation is CSAWAGDGWETQYF.

The V gene is TRBV27, the J gene TRBJ2-1; unclear D gene. This CDR3 contains 16 residues. CDR1 is MNHEY, CDR2 SMNVEV, per germline (reference sequence). V dropped 8 bases and J dropped 2 bases, with 19 bases sitting between them. The CDR3 DNA sequence: TGTGCCAGCGGCTCATCCCAGAGTACCACCTACAATGAGCAGTTCTTC. Encoded protein: CASGSSQSTTYNEQFF.

V and J are TRBV7-9 and TRBJ1-2, with no clear D. CDR1 is SEHNR, CDR2 FQNEAQ, per germline (reference sequence). V was cut by 8 bases and J by 4 bases, with 8 bases left in between. CDR3 length equals 11 residues. In DNA, the CDR3 is TGTGCCAGCGTAGGTCCCTATGGCTACACCTTC. This gives the protein CASVGPYGYTF. Based on the CDR3 plus reference TRBV7-9 and TRBJ1-2, the full variable domain is DTGVSQNPRHKITKRGQNVTFRCDPISEHNRLYWYRQTLGQGPEFLTYFQNEAQLEKSRLLSDRFSAERPKGSFSTLEIQRTEQGDSAMYLCASVGPYGYTFGSGTRLTVV.

This clone has a handful of counts. J is TRBJ2-5 and V is TRBV5-1, with TRBD1 as a possible D gene (6 bases). Germline V CDR1 and CDR2: SGHRS, YFSETQ. The CDR3 length is 14 residues. Trimming removed 0 bases from V and 2 bases from J, with 8 bases in between. Written as DNA, the CDR3 is TGCGCCAGCAGCTTGGAAGGACAGCAAGAGACCCAGTACTTC. This codes for CASSLEGQQETQYF.

Only a few counts were recorded for this clone. Additional DNA sequences in this sample encode the identical CDR3. The rearrangement joins TRBV7-3 to TRBJ2-3; 8 positions agree with TRBD2. Trimming took 3 bases from V and 1 from J; bases not matched to a gene: 3. Germline V CDR1 and CDR2: SGHTA, FQGTGA. This CDR3 region has 15 residues. CDR3 residues: CASSFSGRGTDTQYF. CDR3 DNA sequence: TGTGCCAGCAGCTTCTCCGGGAGGGGCACAGATACGCAGTATTTT.

This chain joins TRBV6-5 and TRBJ2-7, with D maybe TRBD2 (5 bases). This CDR3 contains 15 residues. The V end lost 0 bases, the J end lost 4 bases, and 13 bases lay between the germline ends. Germline lookup yields CDR1 MNHEY and CDR2 SVGAGI. Here the CDR3 reads CASSYSYGLKYEQYF. The CDR3, as DNA: TGTGCCAGCAGTTACTCCTACGGACTCAAATACGAGCAGTACTTC.